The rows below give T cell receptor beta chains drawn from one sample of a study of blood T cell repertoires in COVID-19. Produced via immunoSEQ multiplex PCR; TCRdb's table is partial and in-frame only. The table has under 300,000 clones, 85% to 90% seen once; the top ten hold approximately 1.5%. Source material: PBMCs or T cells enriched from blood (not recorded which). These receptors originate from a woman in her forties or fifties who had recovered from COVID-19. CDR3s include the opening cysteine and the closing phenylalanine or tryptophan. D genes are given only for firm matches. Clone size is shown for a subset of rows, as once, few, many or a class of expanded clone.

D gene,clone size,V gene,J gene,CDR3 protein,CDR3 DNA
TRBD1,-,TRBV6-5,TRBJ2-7,CASGWDREGEQYF,TGTGCCAGCGGGTGGGACAGGGAAGGCGAGCAGTACTTC
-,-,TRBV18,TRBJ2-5,CASSPDRDFLYWETQYF,TGTGCCAGCTCACCAGATAGGGACTTCCTATACTGGGAGACCCAGTACTTC
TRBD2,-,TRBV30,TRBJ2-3,CAWSGERTSEYTQYF,TGTGCCTGGAGTGGGGAAAGGACTAGCGAATATACGCAGTATTTT
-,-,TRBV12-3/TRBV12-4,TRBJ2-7,CASSPRGAAEQYF,TGTGCCAGCAGTCCTCGGGGGGCAGCCGAGCAGTACTTC
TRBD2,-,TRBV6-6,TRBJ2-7,CASSYSRSGGSYEQYF,TGTGCCAGCAGTTACTCGCGGTCGGGAGGGAGCTACGAGCAGTACTTC
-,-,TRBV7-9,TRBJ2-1,CASSLPQNYNEQFF,TGTGCCAGCAGCTTACCACAGAACTACAATGAGCAGTTCTTC
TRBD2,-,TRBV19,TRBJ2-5,CASSWGAGGPEETQYF,TGTGCCAGTAGTTGGGGGGCGGGAGGGCCGGAGGAGACCCAGTACTTC
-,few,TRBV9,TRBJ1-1,CASSPQDIGSSEAFF,TGTGCCAGCAGCCCTCAGGACATCGGGTCTTCTGAAGCTTTCTTT
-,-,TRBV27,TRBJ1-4,CASSPRRYDEKLFF,TGTGCCAGCAGCCCCAGGCGTTATGACGAAAAACTGTTTTTT
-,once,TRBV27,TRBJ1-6,CASSLSLQGRNSPLHF,TGTGCCAGCAGTTTATCCCTCCAGGGGCGGAATTCACCCCTCCACTTT
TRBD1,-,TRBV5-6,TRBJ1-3,CASSLGTGVGNTIYF,TGTGCCAGCAGCTTGGGGACAGGGGTTGGAAACACCATATATTTT
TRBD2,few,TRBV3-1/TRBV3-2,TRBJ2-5,CASSHSRLAGGPGQETQYF,TGTGCCAGCAGCCACTCCCGACTAGCGGGAGGGCCAGGGCAAGAGACCCAGTACTTC
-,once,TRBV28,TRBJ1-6,CASSIRGNSYNSPLHF,TGTGCCAGCAGCATCAGGGGAAACTCCTATAATTCACCCCTCCACTTT
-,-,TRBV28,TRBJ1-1,CASSLLLAGLNTEAFF,TGTGCCAGCAGTTTACTCCTCGCAGGGTTGAACACTGAAGCTTTCTTT
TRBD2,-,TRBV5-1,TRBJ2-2,CASRAGGGGTGELFF,TGCGCCAGCAGAGCGGGAGGAGGGGGCACCGGGGAGCTGTTTTTT
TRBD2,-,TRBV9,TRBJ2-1,CASSAGLAENEQFF,TGTGCCAGCAGCGCAGGACTAGCGGAAAATGAGCAGTTCTTC
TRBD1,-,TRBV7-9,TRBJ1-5,CASSHGTASQPQHF,TGTGCCAGCAGCCATGGGACAGCTTCCCAGCCCCAGCATTTT
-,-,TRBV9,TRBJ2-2,CASSVPAENTGELFF,TGTGCCAGCAGCGTACCAGCGGAAAACACCGGGGAGCTGTTTTTT
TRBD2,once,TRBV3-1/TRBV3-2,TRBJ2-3,CASSQDRDSGTDTQYF,TGTGCCAGCAGCCAAGATCGTGATAGCGGGACAGATACGCAGTATTTT
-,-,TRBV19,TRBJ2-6,CASSISVSGANVLTF,TGTGCCAGTAGTATTTCCGTGTCTGGGGCCAACGTCCTGACTTTC
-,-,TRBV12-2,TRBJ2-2,CASRKIRGRTGSDTGELFF,TGTGCAAGTCGCAAAATTCGAGGGAGAACAGGGTCCGACACCGGGGAGCTGTTTTTT
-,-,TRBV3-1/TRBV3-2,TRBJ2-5,CASSQDSQGTKTQYF,TGTGCCAGCAGCCAAGACTCCCAGGGGACAAAGACCCAGTACTTC
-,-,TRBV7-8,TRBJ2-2,CACDFKNTGELFF,TGTGCCTGCGACTTTAAAAACACCGGGGAGCTGTTTTTT
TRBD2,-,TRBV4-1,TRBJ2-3,CASSQGDGTSPSDTQYF,TGCGCCAGCAGCCAAGGGGACGGGACTAGCCCGTCAGATACGCAGTATTTT
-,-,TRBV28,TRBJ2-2,CASSKLLVSSGELFF,TGTGCCAGCAGTAAATTACTAGTATCCTCCGGGGAGCTGTTTTTT
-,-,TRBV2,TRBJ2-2,CASSVGSGELFF,TGTGCCAGCAGTGTCGGGTCCGGGGAGCTGTTTTTT
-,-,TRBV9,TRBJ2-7,CASSVSWESYEQYF,TGTGCCAGCAGCGTATCGTGGGAGTCCTACGAGCAGTACTTC
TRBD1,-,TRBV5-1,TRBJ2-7,CASSLGVRRTGNEQYF,TGCGCCAGCAGCTTGGGGGTCAGGAGGACAGGGAACGAGCAGTACTTC
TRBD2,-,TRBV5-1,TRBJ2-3,CASSLTGGPLDTQYF,TGCGCCAGCAGCTTGACGGGAGGGCCGTTAGATACGCAGTATTTT
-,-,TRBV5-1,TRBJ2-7,CASSLDAGSVSRVEQYF,TGCGCCAGCAGCTTGGACGCCGGGAGCGTTTCTCGGGTCGAGCAGTACTTC
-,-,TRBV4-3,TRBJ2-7,CASSRSADISYEQYF,TGCGCCAGCAGCCGAAGCGCGGATATTTCCTACGAGCAGTACTTC
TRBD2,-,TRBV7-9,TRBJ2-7,CASSSPLGLAGGRIEQYF,TGTGCCAGCAGCTCCCCCCTCGGACTAGCGGGAGGGCGAATCGAGCAGTACTTC
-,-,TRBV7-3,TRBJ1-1,CASSLTDMSEAFF,TGTGCCAGCAGCTTAACGGACATGAGTGAAGCTTTCTTT
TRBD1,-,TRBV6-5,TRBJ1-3,CASSRGTATGNTIYF,TGTGCCAGCAGTCGTGGGACAGCTACTGGAAACACCATATATTTT
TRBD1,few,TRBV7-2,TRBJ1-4,CASSLMTGTLSEKLFF,TGTGCCAGCAGCTTAATGACAGGGACCCTAAGTGAAAAACTGTTTTTT
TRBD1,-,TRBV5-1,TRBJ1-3,CASRPSGGRSGNTIYF,TGCGCCAGCAGACCCTCAGGGGGGCGCTCTGGAAACACCATATATTTT
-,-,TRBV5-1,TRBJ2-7,CASSLQTTGSYEQYF,TGCGCCAGCAGCTTACAAACTACAGGGTCCTACGAGCAGTACTTC